The next 17 T cell receptor beta chains were all read from a single sample in a study of blood T cell repertoires in COVID-19. TCRdb's copy holds only in-frame clones and misses some; the assay was immunoSEQ multiplex PCR. The table records fewer than 250,000 clones, 87% of them present only once. Input material: PBMCs or T cells enriched from blood (not recorded which). These receptors all come from a woman aged 30 to 39 with acute COVID-19.

V usage is TRBV7-2 and J usage is TRBJ2-7; 7 bases match TRBD1. Germline-derived CDR1 and CDR2 are SGHTA and FQGNSA. J was trimmed by 2 bases and V by 5 bases; bases with no gene match: 12. The CDR3 runs 16 residues. The CDR3 sequence is CASSPRTGGETYEQYF. CDR3 DNA sequence: TGTGCCAGCAGCCCACGGACAGGAGGAGAGACCTACGAGCAGTACTTC.

V gene TRBV27 combines with J gene TRBJ2-3; tentatively, D is TRBD1 (6 bases). V lost 6 bases and J lost 3, with 22 bases in between. The CDR3 contains 17 residues. Germline-derived CDR1 and CDR2 are MNHEY and SMNVEV (reference sequence). The CDR3 nucleotides are TGTGCCAGCAGCCTAAAGATACAGGGATATCGGACAGATACGCAGTATTTT. This encodes CASSLKIQGYRTDTQYF.

The V gene is TRBV10-3, the J gene TRBJ1-1, with TRBD1 matching 8 bases. This CDR3 spans 16 amino acids. V trimming: 0 bases; J trimming: 3 bases; junction bases outside the gene matches: 6. CDR1 is ENHRY and CDR2 is SYGVKD in the germline V gene. The CDR3 nucleotides read TGTGCCATCAGTGAGTCAATCGGCAGGGGGCACACTGAAGCTTTCTTT. The encoded protein is CAISESIGRGHTEAFF.

This chain joins TRBV15 and TRBJ1-2; D remains unclear. Deletions cut 5 bases from V and 4 bases from J, with 11 bases between. CDR1 LNHNV and CDR2 YYDKDF come from the germline V gene (reference sequence). The CDR3 extends over 13 amino acids. The DNA for the CDR3 is TGTGCCACCAGCGCGGGAGTCCGCTATGGCTACACCTTC. This encodes CATSAGVRYGYTF.

In its sample, this clone was seen many times. This chain connects TRBV10-1 to TRBJ2-5; 9 nucleotides match TRBD1. CDR3 length: 15 amino acids. The V gene's germline CDR1 is WNHNN and CDR2 SYGVQD (reference sequence). J lost 1 base, V lost 6 bases, and 6 bases had no gene match. This chain's CDR3 is CASSEDRGGQETQYF. The CDR3, as DNA: TGCGCCAGCAGCGAGGACAGGGGAGGCCAAGAGACCCAGTACTTC.

The genes are TRBV19 and TRBJ1-1; 7 bases map to TRBD1. Losses at the gene ends were 4 bases for V and 1 base for J; bases not matched to a gene: 3. CDR1 is LNHDA, CDR2 SQIVND, per germline (reference sequence). The CDR3 runs to 14 residues. The CDR3 DNA reads as TGTGCCAGTAGTACGACAGGGAGGAACACTGAAGCTTTCTTT. Amino acid sequence: CASSTTGRNTEAFF. The full variable domain, completed using reference TRBV19 and TRBJ1-1, is DGGITQSPKYLFRKEGQNVTLSCEQNLNHDAMYWYRQDPGQGLRLIYYSQIVNDFQKGDIAEGYSVSREKKESFPLTVTSAQKNPTAFYLCASSTTGRNTEAFFGQGTRLTVV.

The J gene is TRBJ1-1, the V gene TRBV29-1; D may be TRBD1 (6 bases). V was clipped by 7 bases and J by 0 bases, with 9 bases between them. This CDR3 contains 12 residues. Germline CDR1 and CDR2: SQVTM and ANQGSEA. The CDR3 spells CSAGHLNTEAFF. The CDR3 bases are TGCAGCGCGGGACACCTGAACACTGAAGCTTTCTTT.

This clone occurred once. The V call is TRBV6-5, the J call TRBJ2-5; a weak D match, TRBD1 (6 bases). The CDR3 sequence is 14 residues long. Germline lookup yields CDR1 MNHEY and CDR2 SVGAGI. V lost 2 bases, J lost 6 bases, and 13 bases lay in between. The CDR3 protein is CASSYLGRGKTQYF. The CDR3 bases are TGTGCCAGCAGTTACCTAGGCAGGGGAAAGACCCAGTACTTC.

V gene TRBV3-1 (or the pseudogene TRBV3-2) combines with J gene TRBJ2-1, with 7 bases fitting TRBD1. The CDR3 is 15 amino acids. With V trimmed by 3 bases and J by 3 bases, 5 bases remained unmatched. Germline CDR1 and CDR2: LGHDT and YNNKEL (reference sequence). CDR3 DNA: TGTGCCAGCAGCCACGGGACAGCCATCTACAATGAGCAGTTCTTC. Encoded protein: CASSHGTAIYNEQFF.

The chain joins TRBV5-1 to TRBJ2-1; tentative D call: TRBD1 (5 bases). Germline CDR1 SGHRS, CDR2 YFSETQ. The CDR3 consists of 15 residues. Trimming took off 4 bases at V and 0 bases at J, with 11 bases between the two ends. Written as DNA, the CDR3 is TGCGCCAGCAGCAACAGGTCGAGCTCCTACAATGAGCAGTTCTTC. Translation gives CASSNRSSSYNEQFF.

In its sample, this clone was seen once. This chain connects TRBV4-3 to TRBJ2-7, with D maybe TRBD1 (5 bases). The CDR3 length is 13 residues. CDR1 and CDR2 (germline): LGHNA, YSLEER. V dropped 0 bases and J dropped 7 bases, with 10 bases sitting between them. CDR3 region: CASSQDSGREQYF. The CDR3 DNA reads as TGCGCCAGCAGCCAAGATTCAGGGCGAGAGCAGTACTTC.

This clone has only a few counts. The rearrangement joins TRBV6-2 or TRBV6-3 to TRBJ1-5, with TRBD1 as a possible D gene (5 bases). The CDR3 is 17 residues long. CDR1 is MNHEY, CDR2 SVGEGT, per germline. Trimming removed 4 bases at V and 0 bases at J, with 16 bases between. CDR3 protein: CASSSGMDVYSNQPQHF. The DNA for the CDR3 is TGTGCCAGCAGTTCAGGGATGGACGTATATAGCAATCAGCCCCAGCATTTT.

The rearrangement links TRBV4-1 to TRBJ1-6; no definite D call. This CDR3 has 16 residues. Deletions cut 2 bases from V and 7 bases from J, with 15 bases between. Germline loops: CDR1 MGHRA, CDR2 YSYEKL. In nucleotides, the CDR3 is TGCGCCAGCAGCCAATGGGCGGGCCCGGGGAATTCACCCCTCCACTTT. It is translated as CASSQWAGPGNSPLHF.

The CDR3 spells CASSSPEGIGGQGLEAFF. In DNA, the CDR3 is TGTGCCAGCAGCTCCCCAGAAGGCATCGGTGGCCAAGGACTGGAAGCTTTCTTT. The rearrangement joins TRBV7-8 to TRBJ1-1; the D is unclear. Looked up from germline, CDR1 is SGHVS and CDR2 is FQNEAQ. Trimming took off 4 bases at V and 8 bases at J, with 29 bases between the two ends. The CDR3 consists of 18 residues.

The chain carries TRBV29-1 and TRBJ1-2, with 7 bases aligning to TRBD1. CDR3 size: 13 residues. In germline, CDR1 is SQVTM, CDR2 ANQGSEA. J was trimmed by 0 bases and V by 5 bases; bases with no gene match: 3. The DNA for the CDR3 is TGCAGCGTTCTCACAGGGGCTAACTATGGCTACACCTTC. The encoded protein is CSVLTGANYGYTF.

The rearrangement joins TRBV20-1 to TRBJ1-2; a weak D match, TRBD1 (5 bases). Trimming stripped 3 bases from V and 5 bases from J, with 10 bases between. The CDR3 spans 12 residues. Germline lookup yields CDR1 DFQATT and CDR2 SNEGSKA (reference sequence). CDR3 residues: CSASGAPYGYTF. The CDR3 nucleotides are TGCAGTGCTAGTGGGGCTCCGTATGGCTACACCTTC.

The CDR3: CASSSRRTGRHEQYF. CDR3 sequence (DNA): TGTGCCAGCAGCTCCCGCCGCACGGGGAGGCACGAGCAGTACTTC. The gene calls are TRBV7-2 and TRBJ2-7; a possible D gene is TRBD2 (6 bases). The CDR3 totals 15 residues. Per the germline V gene, CDR1 is SGHTA and CDR2 is FQGNSA. Trimming left V 4 bases short and J 5 bases short, with 18 bases between.